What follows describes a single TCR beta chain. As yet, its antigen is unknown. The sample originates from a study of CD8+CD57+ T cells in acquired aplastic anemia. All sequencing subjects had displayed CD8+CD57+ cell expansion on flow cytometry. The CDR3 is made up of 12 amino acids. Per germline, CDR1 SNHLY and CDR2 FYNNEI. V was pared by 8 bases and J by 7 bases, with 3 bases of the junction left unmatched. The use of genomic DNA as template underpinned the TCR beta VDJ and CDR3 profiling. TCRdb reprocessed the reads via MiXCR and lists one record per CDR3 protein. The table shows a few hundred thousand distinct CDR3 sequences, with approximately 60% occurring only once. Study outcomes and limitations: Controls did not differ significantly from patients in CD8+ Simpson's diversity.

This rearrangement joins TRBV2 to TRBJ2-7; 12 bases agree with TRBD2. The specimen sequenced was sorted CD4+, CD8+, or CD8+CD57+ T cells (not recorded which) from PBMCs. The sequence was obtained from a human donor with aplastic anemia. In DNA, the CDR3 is TGTGCCAGCCGTGGACTAGCGGGGGAGCAGTACTTC. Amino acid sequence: CASRGLAGEQYF.